A single T cell receptor beta chain is shown here with its context. The antigen is undetermined. Between the trimmed V and J ends, which lost 0 bases and 6 bases, there was a span of 13 bases. The CDR3 consists of 15 residues. Germline V gene lookup returns CDR1 SGHTA and CDR2 FQGNSA. This record belongs to a study of T cells after yellow fever vaccination. About the research overall: Preparation of the low-cell-number fractions used SMART-Seq v4 Ultra Low Input.

TCRdb re-called the 5' RACE reads with MiXCR, one entry per CDR3 protein. This table has about 340,000 distinct CDR3 sequences, under 15% appearing once. Study-wide findings and caveats: Within FACS-sorted repertoires, abundant clonotypes contaminating from the bulk population could be present. Some clonotypes were seen in both the CD4 and the CD8 compartments. These made up a small share and likely arose from convergent recombination. Post-booster reappearance was seen for most primary-vaccination clones (about 96% CD4, roughly 88% CD8).

This receptor was obtained from a man between 18 and 29 years old who received the YFV17D yellow fever vaccine. The J gene is TRBJ2-3, the V gene TRBV7-2; D tentatively reads TRBD1 or TRBD2 (5 bases each). The starting material was CD4+ T cells sorted from PBMCs, obtained 15 days after the yellow fever booster vaccination. CDR3 protein: CASSLAGVYRDTQYF. The CDR3 DNA reads TGTGCCAGCAGCTTAGCGGGGGTCTATCGGGATACGCAGTATTTT.